The entry below gives a single T cell receptor (beta chain) sequence along with its context. Assay: immunoSEQ multiplex PCR; the TCRdb copy retains only in-frame clones and omits some. Counted here are about 230,000 clones, around 88% occurring once; the ten biggest clones make up under 2.5%. This entry belongs to a study of blood T cell repertoires in COVID-19. Study-level information: From T cells, B-cell-depleted T cells, or PBMCs came the material, which was cDNA or gDNA.

With 5 bases removed from V and 2 bases from J, the gap between germline ends came to 5 bases. The CDR3 is 11 residues long. Germline V gene sequence: CDR1 GTSNPN, CDR2 SVGIG (reference sequence). V gene TRBV30 combines with J gene TRBJ2-3; weak D call: TRBD1 (5 bases). The sequenced sample consisted of PBMCs or T cells enriched from blood (not recorded which). The clonotype originates from a woman between 35 and 50 years old with acute COVID-19. CDR3 sequence reads: CAWGATDTQYF. DNA of the CDR3: TGTGCCTGGGGGGCCACAGATACGCAGTATTTT. Drawing the rest from reference TRBV30 and TRBJ2-3, the complete variable domain is SQTIHQWPATLVQPVGSPLSLECTVEGTSNPNLYWYRQAAGRGLQLLFYSVGIGQISSEVPQNLSASRPQDRQFILSSKKLLLSDSGFYLCAWGATDTQYFGPGTRLTVL.